This T cell receptor beta chain was recovered during a study of radiotherapy plus CTLA-4 blockade in lung cancer (dated by TCRdb to 2016 to 2018). With regard to the full study: Objective responses were observed in about a sixth of enrolled patients, and disease control was achieved in roughly 29%. Broader findings and caveats from the paper: After treatment with radiotherapy and ipilimumab, TCR clones that originated in tumors expanded in peripheral blood. Early dynamic changes in blood T cell clones, together with increased serum interferon-beta after radiation, were reported as the strongest predictors of response.

Comments on this clone: Its antigen target is currently unknown. Per-nucleotide qualities are absent, and no much larger clonotype sits a single base away.

In this study, focal radiation therapy paired with CTLA-4 blockade (ipilimumab) was tested in patients who had chemo-refractory metastatic non-small-cell lung cancer. Library method: the immunoSEQ multiplex PCR assay. TCRdb carries this immuneACCESS record with in-frame sequences only. Its versions omit some clonotypes, under half of them owing to an unresolved V gene in the studies checked, with the rest unexplained. The sample table holds 45,000 or so clones, of which 76% were seen once. Roughly 8% of the sample is taken by the ten largest. The receptor was isolated from a human donor with non-small cell lung cancer who had stable disease on radiotherapy plus ipilimumab. The sequenced sample was peripheral blood, obtained from a patient treated with radiotherapy plus ipilimumab.

For the CDR3, the sequence is CASSIQSHQPQHF. The sequence in DNA is TGTGCCAGTAGTATACAGAGTCATCAGCCCCAGCATTTT. The V and J segments used are TRBV19 and TRBJ1-5; the D gene is not confidently resolved. As encoded in the germline V gene (reference sequence), CDR1 is LNHDA while CDR2 is SQIVND. From its cysteine to its phenylalanine, the CDR3 spans 13 amino acids. Just the 39-base CDR3 DNA is kept, in frame starting at base 1. Trimming removed 2 bases from V and 5 bases from J, leaving 7 bases between the germline ends.